This T cell receptor beta chain was captured by sequencing in a study of T cell responses to AZD1222 COVID-19 vaccine. Overall study results and limits: Donor demographics were predominantly white British with a female majority; clonal diversity may be underestimated. The study reported that nearly half of spike-specific TCRs target unmutated variant regions.

Profiling relied on immunoSEQ multiplex PCR, and the TCRdb table lists in-frame clones only, not all of them. Counted here are about 160,000 clones, 92% occurring once; the ten biggest clones make up 1% to 1.4%. J gave up 2 bases and V 2 bases, and 13 bases lay outside the gene matches. The CDR3 covers 18 residues. The germline gives CDR1 SGHKS, CDR2 YYEKEE (reference sequence). Remarks on this clone: The antigen remains undetermined.

This clonotype originated in an adult who received the AZD1222 COVID-19 vaccine. The sequencing here drew on peripheral blood, taken 28 days after the second AZD1222 dose. The chain employs TRBV5-5 and TRBJ2-7, with 10 bases lining up with TRBD1. CDR3 sequence (DNA): TGTGCCAGCAGCTTTTTCCATTCCGGGACAGGGGCTCCCTACGAGCAGTACTTC. It is translated as CASSFFHSGTGAPYEQYF.